This T cell receptor (beta chain) comes out of a study of spatial heterogeneity in lung cancer. Study outcomes and limitations: Tracking of ubiquitous and regional nonsynonymous mutations by counts of ubiquitous and regional expanded TCRs, respectively, was seen. Tumor mutation counts were tracked by expanded intratumoral alpha and beta TCR counts.

A unique molecular identifier was attached to every TCR cDNA molecule. Each CDR3 protein gets one entry after TCRdb re-called the 5' RACE reads with MiXCR. This table holds about 13,000 distinct CDR3 sequences, approximately 5.5% found once. This CDR3 spans 14 amino acids. The ends were cut back, 5 bases at V and 4 bases at J, with 12 bases in the middle. Germline CDR1 reads MNHEY; CDR2 reads SVGEGT. Sample time point: sample taken at primary tumor resection. Samples came from around 70 TRACERx patients with untreated early-stage lung cancer. The study sequenced unsorted whole RNA from tumor, nontumor lung or frozen PBMC. As concerns this clonotype: As yet, its antigen is unknown. As an off-target read in a library built for alpha chains, this beta chain has a frequency of little significance.

This chain links TRBV6-2 or TRBV6-3 with TRBJ2-1; possibly TRBD1 for D (6 bases). The sample in question was lung tumor tissue, obtained at surgery. This sequence was found in a male donor with early-stage non-small cell lung cancer. CDR3 in amino acids: CASSRSTGYNEQFF. CDR3 DNA sequence: TGTGCCAGCAGTAGATCGACAGGATACAATGAGCAGTTCTTC.